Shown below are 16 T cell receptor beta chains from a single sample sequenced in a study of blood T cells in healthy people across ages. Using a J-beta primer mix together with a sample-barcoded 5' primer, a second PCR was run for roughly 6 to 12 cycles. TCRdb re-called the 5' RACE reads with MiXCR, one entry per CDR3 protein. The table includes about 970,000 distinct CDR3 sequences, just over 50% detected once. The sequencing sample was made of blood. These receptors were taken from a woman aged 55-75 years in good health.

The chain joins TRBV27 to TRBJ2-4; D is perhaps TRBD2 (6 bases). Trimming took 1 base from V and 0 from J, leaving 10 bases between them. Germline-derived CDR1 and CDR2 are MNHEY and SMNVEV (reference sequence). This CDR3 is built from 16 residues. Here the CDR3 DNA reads TGTGCCAGCAGTTTATACGCGGGATTAGCCAAAAACATTCAGTACTTC. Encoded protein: CASSLYAGLAKNIQYF.

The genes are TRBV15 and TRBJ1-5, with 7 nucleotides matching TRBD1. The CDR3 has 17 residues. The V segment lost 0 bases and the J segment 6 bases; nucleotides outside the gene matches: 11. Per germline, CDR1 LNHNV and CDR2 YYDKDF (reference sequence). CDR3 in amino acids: CATSRDGIRGTFQPQHF. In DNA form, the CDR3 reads TGTGCCACCAGCAGAGACGGAATCAGGGGGACTTTTCAGCCCCAGCATTTT. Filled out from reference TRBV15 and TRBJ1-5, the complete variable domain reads DAMVIQNPRYQVTQFGKPVTLSCSQTLNHNVMYWYQQKSSQAPKLLFHYYDKDFNNEADTPDNFQSRRPNTSFCFLDIRSPGLGDTAMYLCATSRDGIRGTFQPQHFGDGTRLSIL.

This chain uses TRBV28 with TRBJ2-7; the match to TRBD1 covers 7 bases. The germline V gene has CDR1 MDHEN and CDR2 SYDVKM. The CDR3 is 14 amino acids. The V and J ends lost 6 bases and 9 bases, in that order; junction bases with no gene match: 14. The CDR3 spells CASSPGQERFGQYF. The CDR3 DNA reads TGTGCCAGCAGCCCCGGACAGGAAAGGTTCGGGCAGTACTTC.

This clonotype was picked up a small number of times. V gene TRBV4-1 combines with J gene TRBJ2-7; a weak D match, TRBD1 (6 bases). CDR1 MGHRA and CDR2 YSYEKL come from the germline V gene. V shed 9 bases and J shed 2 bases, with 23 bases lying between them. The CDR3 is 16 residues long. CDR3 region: CASYTAKMDRTYEQYF. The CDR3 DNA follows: TGCGCCAGTTATACAGCCAAGATGGACAGAACCTACGAGCAGTACTTC.

The CDR3, as DNA: TGTGCCAGCAGCTCCCCCTTGGCGGGAGGCCATGATGAGCAGTTCTTC. Translation gives CASSSPLAGGHDEQFF. This chain links TRBV7-2 with TRBJ2-1; the match to TRBD2 covers 8 bases. Losses at the gene ends were 4 bases for V and 8 bases for J; bases not matched to a gene: 13. The CDR3 runs to 16 residues. Germline V gives CDR1 SGHTA, CDR2 FQGNSA.

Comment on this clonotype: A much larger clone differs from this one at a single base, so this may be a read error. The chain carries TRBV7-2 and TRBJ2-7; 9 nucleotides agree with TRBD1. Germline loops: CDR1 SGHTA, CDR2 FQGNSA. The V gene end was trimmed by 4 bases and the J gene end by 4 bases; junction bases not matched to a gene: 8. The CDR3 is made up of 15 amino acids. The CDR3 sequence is CASSSMGQGGYEQYF. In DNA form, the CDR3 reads TGTGCCAGCAGCTCAATGGGACAGGGCGGATACGAGCAGTACTTC.

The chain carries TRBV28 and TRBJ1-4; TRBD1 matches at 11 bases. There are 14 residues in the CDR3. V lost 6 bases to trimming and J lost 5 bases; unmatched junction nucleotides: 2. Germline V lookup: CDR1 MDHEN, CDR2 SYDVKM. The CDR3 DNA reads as TGTGCCAGCAGAGGGGACAGGGGGAATGAAAAACTGTTTTTT. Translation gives CASRGDRGNEKLFF.

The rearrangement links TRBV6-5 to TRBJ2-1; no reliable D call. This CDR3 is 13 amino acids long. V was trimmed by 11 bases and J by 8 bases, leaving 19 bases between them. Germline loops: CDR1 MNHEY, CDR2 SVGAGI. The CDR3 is CASCRAIPDEQFF. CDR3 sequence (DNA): TGTGCCTCCTGTCGAGCGATCCCAGATGAGCAGTTCTTC.

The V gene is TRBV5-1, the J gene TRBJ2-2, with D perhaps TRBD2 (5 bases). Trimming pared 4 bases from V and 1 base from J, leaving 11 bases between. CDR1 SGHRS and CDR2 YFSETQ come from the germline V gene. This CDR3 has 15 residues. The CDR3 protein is CASSLAAGNTGELFF. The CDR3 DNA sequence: TGCGCCAGCAGCCTCGCGGCGGGGAACACCGGGGAGCTGTTTTTT.

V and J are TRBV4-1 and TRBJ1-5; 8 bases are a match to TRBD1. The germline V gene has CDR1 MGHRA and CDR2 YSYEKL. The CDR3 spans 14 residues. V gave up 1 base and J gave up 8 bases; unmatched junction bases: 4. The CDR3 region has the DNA TGCGCCAGCAGCCAAGGGACAGGGATAGAGCCCCAGCATTTT. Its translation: CASSQGTGIEPQHF.

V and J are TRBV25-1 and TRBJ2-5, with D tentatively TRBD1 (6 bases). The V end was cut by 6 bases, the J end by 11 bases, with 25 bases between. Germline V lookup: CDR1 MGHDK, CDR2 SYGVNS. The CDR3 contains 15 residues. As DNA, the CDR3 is TGTGCCAGCAGAAGCTTGGACAGAATCTACAATGAGCAGTACTTC. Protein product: CASRSLDRIYNEQYF. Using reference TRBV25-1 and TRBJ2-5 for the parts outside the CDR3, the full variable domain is EADIYQTPRYLVIGTGKKITLECSQTMGHDKMYWYQQDPGMELHLIHYSYGVNSTEKGDLSSESTVSRIRTEHFPLTLESARPSHTSQYLCASRSLDRIYNEQYFGPGTRLLVL.

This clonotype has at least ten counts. CDR3 amino acids: CASSYTQLAAVYEQYF. The CDR3 DNA reads as TGTGCCAGCAGTTACACCCAACTAGCTGCGGTCTACGAGCAGTACTTC. J is TRBJ2-7 and V is TRBV6-2 or TRBV6-3, with a tentative D call TRBD2 (6 bases). This CDR3 has 16 amino acids. Germline CDR1 is MNHEY and CDR2 is SVGEGT. V was trimmed by 2 bases and J by 3 bases, leaving 17 bases between them.

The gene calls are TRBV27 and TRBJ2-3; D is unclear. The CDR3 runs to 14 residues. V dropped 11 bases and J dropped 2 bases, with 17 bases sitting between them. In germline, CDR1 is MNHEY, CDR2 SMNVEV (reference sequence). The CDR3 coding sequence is TGTGCCTCTAAGGCCCCGGAGCACACAGATACGCAGTATTTT. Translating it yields CASKAPEHTDTQYF.

The CDR3 loop is CASSYSFARSEKLFF. Written as DNA, the CDR3 is TGTGCCAGCAGTTACTCTTTCGCACGGAGTGAAAAACTGTTTTTT. The chain has TRBV6-5 and TRBJ1-4; D gene ambiguous. Trimming left V 0 bases short and J 7 bases short, with 12 bases between. The CDR3 has 15 amino acids. Germline CDR1 reads MNHEY; CDR2 reads SVGAGI.

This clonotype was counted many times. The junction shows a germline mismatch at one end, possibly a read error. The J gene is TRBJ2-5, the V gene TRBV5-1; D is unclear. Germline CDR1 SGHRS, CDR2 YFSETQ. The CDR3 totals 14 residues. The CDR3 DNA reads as TGTGCCAGCAGCTTAGTGGGCGGTCAAGAGACCCAGTACTTC. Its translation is CASSLVGGQETQYF.

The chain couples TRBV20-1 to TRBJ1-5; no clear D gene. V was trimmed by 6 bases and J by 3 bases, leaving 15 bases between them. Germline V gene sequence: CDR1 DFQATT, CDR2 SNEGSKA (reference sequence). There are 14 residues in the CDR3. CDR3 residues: CSAYEGSTNQPQHF. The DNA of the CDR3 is TGCAGTGCCTACGAAGGCTCCACCAATCAGCCCCAGCATTTT.